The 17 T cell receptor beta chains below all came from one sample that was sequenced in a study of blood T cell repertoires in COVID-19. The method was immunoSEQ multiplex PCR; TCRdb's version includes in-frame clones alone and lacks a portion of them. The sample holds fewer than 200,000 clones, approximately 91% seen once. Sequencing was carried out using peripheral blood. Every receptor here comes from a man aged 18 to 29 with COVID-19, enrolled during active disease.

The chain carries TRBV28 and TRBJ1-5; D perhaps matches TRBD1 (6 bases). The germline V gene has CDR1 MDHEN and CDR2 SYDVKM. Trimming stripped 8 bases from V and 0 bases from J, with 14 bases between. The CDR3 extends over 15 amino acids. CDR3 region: CASRTGTLSNQPQHF. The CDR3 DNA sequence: TGTGCCAGCCGGACCGGGACACTTAGCAATCAGCCCCAGCATTTT.

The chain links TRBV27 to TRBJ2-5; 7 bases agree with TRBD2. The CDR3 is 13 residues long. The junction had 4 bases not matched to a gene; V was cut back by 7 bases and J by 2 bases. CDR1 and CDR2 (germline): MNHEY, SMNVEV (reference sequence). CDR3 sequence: CASKRDSQETQYF. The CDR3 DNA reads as TGTGCCAGCAAGCGGGACTCTCAAGAGACCCAGTACTTC.

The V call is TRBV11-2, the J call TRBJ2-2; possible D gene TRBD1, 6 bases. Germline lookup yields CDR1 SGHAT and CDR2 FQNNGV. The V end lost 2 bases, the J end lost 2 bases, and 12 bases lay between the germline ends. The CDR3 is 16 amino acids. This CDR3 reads CASSLRSGANTGELFF. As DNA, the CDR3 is TGTGCCAGCAGCTTAAGGTCAGGGGCAAACACCGGGGAGCTGTTTTTT.

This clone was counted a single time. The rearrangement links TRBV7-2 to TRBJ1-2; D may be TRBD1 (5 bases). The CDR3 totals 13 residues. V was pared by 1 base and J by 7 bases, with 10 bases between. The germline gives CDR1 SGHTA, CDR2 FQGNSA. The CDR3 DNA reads TGTGCCAGCAGCTTAGAAGGGGCTGGTGGCTACACCTTC. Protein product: CASSLEGAGGYTF.

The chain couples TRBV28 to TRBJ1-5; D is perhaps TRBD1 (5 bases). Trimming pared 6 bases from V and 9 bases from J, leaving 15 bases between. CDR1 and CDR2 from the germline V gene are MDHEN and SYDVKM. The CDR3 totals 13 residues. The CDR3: CASRLGLVLPQHF. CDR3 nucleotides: TGTGCCAGCAGATTGGGACTTGTCTTGCCCCAGCATTTT.

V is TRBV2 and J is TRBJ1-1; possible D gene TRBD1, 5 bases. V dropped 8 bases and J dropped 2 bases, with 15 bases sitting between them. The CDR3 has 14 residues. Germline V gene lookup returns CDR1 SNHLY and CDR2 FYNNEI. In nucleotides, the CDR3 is TGTGCCAGCGATCGGGGGGAGACAAACACTGAAGCTTTCTTT. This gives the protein CASDRGETNTEAFF.

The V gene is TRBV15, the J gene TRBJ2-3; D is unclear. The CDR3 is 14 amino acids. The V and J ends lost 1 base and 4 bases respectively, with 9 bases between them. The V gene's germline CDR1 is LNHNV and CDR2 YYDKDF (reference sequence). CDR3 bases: TGTGCCACCAGCAGAGCCCCCAGTGCAGATACGCAGTATTTT. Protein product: CATSRAPSADTQYF.

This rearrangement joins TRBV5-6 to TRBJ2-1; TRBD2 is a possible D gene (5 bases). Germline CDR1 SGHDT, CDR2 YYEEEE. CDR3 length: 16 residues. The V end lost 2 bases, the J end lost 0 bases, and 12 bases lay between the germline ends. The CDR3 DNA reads TGTGCCAGCAGCTTATTGACTACAAGCTCCTACAATGAGCAGTTCTTC. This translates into CASSLLTTSSYNEQFF. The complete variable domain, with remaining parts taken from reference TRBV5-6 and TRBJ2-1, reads DAGVTQSPTHLIKTRGQQVTLRCSPKSGHDTVSWYQQALGQGPQFIFQYYEEEERQRGNFPDRFSGHQFPNYSSELNVNALLLGDSALYLCASSLLTTSSYNEQFFGPGTRLTVL.

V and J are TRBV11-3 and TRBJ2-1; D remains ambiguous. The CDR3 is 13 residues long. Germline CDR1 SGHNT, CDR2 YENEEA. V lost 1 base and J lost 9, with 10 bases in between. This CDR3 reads CASSLGSGGEQFF. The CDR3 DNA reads TGTGCCAGCAGCTTAGGATCCGGTGGTGAGCAGTTCTTC.

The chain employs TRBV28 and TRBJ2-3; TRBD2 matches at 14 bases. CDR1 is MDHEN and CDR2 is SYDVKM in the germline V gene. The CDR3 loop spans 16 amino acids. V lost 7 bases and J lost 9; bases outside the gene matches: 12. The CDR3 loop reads CASNLGGLAGAMTQYF. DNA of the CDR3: TGTGCCAGCAACCTTGGGGGACTAGCGGGAGCGATGACGCAGTATTTT.

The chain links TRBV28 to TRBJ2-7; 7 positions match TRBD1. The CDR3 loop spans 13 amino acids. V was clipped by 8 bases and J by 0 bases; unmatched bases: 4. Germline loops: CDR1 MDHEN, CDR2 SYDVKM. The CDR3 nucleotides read TGTGCCAGCTCACAGGGGTACTCCTACGAGCAGTACTTC. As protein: CASSQGYSYEQYF.

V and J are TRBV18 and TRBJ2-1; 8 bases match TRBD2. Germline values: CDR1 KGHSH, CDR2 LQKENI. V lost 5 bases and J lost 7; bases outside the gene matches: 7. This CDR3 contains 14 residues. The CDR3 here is CASSVAGRENEQFF. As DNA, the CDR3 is TGTGCCAGCTCAGTAGCGGGGAGGGAGAATGAGCAGTTCTTC.

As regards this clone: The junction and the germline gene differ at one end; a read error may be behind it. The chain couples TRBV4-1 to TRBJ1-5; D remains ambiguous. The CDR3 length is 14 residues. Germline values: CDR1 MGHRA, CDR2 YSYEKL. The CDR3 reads CANSQERVNQPQHF. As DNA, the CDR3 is TGCGCCAACAGCCAAGAGCGAGTTAATCAGCCCCAGCATTTT.

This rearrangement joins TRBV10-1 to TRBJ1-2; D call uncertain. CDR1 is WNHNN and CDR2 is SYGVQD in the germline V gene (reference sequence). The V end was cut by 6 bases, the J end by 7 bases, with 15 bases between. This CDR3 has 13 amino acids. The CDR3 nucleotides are TGCGCCAGCAGCGAAGGCCGGGGTTTTGGCTACACCTTC. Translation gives CASSEGRGFGYTF.

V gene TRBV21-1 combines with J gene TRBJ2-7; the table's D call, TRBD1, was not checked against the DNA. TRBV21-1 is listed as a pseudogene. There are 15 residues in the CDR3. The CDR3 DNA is TGTGCCAGCAGCAAAAAGGGGGCAGATCGGTACGAGCAGTACTTC. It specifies CASSKKGADRYEQYF.

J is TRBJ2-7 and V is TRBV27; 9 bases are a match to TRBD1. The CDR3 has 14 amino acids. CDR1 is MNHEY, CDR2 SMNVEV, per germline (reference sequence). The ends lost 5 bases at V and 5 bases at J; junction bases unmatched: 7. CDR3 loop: CASSEAQGAHEQYF. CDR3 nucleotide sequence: TGTGCCAGCAGTGAAGCACAGGGGGCCCACGAGCAGTACTTC.

The CDR3 here is CASSLFSTGGTYEQYF. DNA of the CDR3: TGTGCCAGCAGCTTATTTTCGACAGGGGGCACCTACGAGCAGTACTTC. V gene TRBV7-9 combines with J gene TRBJ2-7; TRBD1 matches 10 bases. The CDR3 sequence is 16 residues long. J was trimmed by 2 bases and V by 2 bases; bases with no gene match: 6. CDR1 SEHNR and CDR2 FQNEAQ come from the germline V gene (reference sequence).